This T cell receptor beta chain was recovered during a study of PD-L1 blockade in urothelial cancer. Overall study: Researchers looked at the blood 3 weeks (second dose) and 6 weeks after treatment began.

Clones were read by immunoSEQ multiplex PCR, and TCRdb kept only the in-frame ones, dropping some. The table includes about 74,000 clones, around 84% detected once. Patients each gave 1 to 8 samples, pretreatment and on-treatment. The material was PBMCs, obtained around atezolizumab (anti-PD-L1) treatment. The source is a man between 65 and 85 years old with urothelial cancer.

The CDR3 sequence is CASSVLSYEQYF. The CDR3 DNA reads as TGTGCCAGCAGTGTTCTTTCCTACGAGCAGTACTTC. The gene calls are TRBV6-1 and TRBJ2-7, with D unclear. This CDR3 has 12 amino acids. V lost 4 bases and J lost 1, with 5 bases in between. Germline V gene sequence: CDR1 MNHNS, CDR2 SASEGT.